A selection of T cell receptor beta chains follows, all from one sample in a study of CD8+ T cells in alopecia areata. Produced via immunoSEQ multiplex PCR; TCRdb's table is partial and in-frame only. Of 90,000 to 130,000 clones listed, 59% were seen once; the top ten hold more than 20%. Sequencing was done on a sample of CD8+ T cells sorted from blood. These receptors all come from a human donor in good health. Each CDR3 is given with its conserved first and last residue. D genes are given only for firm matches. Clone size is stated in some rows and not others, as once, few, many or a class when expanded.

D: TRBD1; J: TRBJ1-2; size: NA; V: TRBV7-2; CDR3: CASSFVDRANYGYTF; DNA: TGTGCCAGCAGCTTCGTGGACAGGGCTAACTATGGCTACACCTTC
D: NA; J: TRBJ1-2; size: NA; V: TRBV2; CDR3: CASSEGGIMYGYTF; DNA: TGTGCCAGCAGTGAGGGGGGAATTATGTATGGCTACACCTTC
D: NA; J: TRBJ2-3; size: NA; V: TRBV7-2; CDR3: CASTPTHLITDTQYF; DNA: TGTGCCAGCACCCCAACTCACCTGATCACAGATACGCAGTATTTT
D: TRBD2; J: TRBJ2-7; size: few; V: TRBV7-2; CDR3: CASSYEGLAGSSYEQYF; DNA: TGTGCCAGCAGCTATGAAGGACTAGCGGGAAGCTCCTACGAGCAGTACTTC
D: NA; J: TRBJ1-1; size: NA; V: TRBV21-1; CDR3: CASSPRNVRGGPGTEAFF; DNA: TGTGCCAGCAGCCCTAGGAACGTCAGGGGGGGGCCGGGCACTGAAGCTTTCTTT
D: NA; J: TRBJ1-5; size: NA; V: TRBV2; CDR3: CASRQGSDSNQPQHF; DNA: TGTGCCAGCAGACAGGGTTCCGATAGCAATCAGCCCCAGCATTTT
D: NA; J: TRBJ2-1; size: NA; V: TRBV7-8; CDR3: CASSPVSRGEQFF; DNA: TGTGCCAGCAGCCCAGTCTCGAGGGGTGAGCAGTTCTTC
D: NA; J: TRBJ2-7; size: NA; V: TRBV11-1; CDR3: CASSSPGRWYEQYF; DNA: TGTGCCAGCAGCAGCCCGGGACGGTGGTACGAGCAGTACTTC
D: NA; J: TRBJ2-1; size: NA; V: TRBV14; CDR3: CASSPYGGNEQFF; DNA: TGTGCCAGCAGCCCCTACGGAGGCAATGAGCAGTTCTTC
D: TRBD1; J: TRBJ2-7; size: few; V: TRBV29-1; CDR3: CSVNRGYEQYF; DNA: TGCAGCGTGAACAGGGGCTACGAGCAGTACTTC
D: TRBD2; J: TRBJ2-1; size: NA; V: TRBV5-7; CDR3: CASSTPAGENNEQFF; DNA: TGTGCCAGCAGCACTCCAGCGGGGGAAAACAATGAGCAGTTCTTC
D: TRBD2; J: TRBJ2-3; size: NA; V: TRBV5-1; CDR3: CASSSSGRGYSTDTQYF; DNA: TGCGCCAGCAGCTCCAGTGGGCGGGGGTATAGCACAGATACGCAGTATTTT
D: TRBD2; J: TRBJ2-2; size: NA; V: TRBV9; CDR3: CASSERTSLNTGELFF; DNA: TGTGCCAGCAGCGAGCGGACTAGCCTTAACACCGGGGAGCTGTTTTTT
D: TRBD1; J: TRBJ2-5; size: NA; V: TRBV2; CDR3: CASSGTGGAQTQYF; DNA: TGTGCCAGCAGTGGGACAGGGGGCGCGCAGACCCAGTACTTC
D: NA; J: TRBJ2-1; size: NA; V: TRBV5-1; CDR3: CASTRGDPNEQFF; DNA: TGCGCCAGCACACGCGGGGACCCCAATGAGCAGTTCTTC
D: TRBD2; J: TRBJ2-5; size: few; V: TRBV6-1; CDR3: CATGGVAGYQETQYF; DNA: TGTGCCACCGGGGGAGTAGCGGGGTACCAAGAGACCCAGTACTTC
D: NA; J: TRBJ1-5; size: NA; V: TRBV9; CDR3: CASSVGGYLGPQHF; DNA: TGTGCCAGCAGCGTAGGGGGTTACTTAGGGCCCCAGCATTTT
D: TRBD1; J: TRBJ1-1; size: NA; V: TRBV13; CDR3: CASSAWDRGHTEAFF; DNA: TGTGCCAGCAGCGCCTGGGACAGGGGACACACTGAAGCTTTCTTT
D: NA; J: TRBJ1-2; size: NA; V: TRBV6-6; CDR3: CASTPDSGGYTF; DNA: TGTGCCAGCACGCCGGATTCGGGTGGCTACACCTTC
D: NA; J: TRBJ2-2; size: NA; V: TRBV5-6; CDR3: CASSLGGTGELFF; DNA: TGTGCCAGCAGCCTCGGGGGCACCGGGGAGCTGTTTTTT
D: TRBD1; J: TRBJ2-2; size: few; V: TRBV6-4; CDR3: CASSTQGDTGELFF; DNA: TGTGCCAGCAGTACACAGGGGGACACCGGGGAGCTGTTTTTT
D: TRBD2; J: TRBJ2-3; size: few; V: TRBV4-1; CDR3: CASSRGGPYYTDTQYF; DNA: TGCGCCAGCAGCCGCGGGGGGCCTTATTACACAGATACGCAGTATTTT
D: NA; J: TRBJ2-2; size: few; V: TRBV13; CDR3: CASSTQRQVGELFF; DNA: TGTGCCAGCAGCACGCAACGACAGGTCGGGGAGCTGTTTTTT
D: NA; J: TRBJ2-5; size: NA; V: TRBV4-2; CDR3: CASSQDRSSQETQYF; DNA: TGTGCCAGCAGCCAAGATCGTTCTAGCCAAGAGACCCAGTACTTC
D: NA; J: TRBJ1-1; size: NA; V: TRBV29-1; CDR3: CSVQTGMNTEAFF; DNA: TGCAGCGTGCAAACAGGTATGAACACTGAAGCTTTCTTT
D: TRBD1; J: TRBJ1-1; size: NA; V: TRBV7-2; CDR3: CASSLISGGSEAFF; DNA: TGTGCCAGCAGCTTAATATCAGGGGGTTCTGAAGCTTTCTTT
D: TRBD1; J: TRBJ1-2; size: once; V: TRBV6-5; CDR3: CASSQLQRGLGYTF; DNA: TGTGCCAGCAGTCAATTGCAAAGGGGGCTTGGCTACACCTTC
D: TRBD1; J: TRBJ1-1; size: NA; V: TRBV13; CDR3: CAGQGAAEAFF; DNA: TGTGCCGGTCAGGGGGCTGCTGAAGCTTTCTTT
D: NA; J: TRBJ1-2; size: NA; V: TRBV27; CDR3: CASTLMWVDLYGYTF; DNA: TGTGCCAGCACCCTTATGTGGGTAGATCTCTATGGCTACACCTTC
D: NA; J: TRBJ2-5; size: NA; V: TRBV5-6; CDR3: CASSDSQETQYF; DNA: TGTGCCAGCAGCGATTCACAAGAGACCCAGTACTTC
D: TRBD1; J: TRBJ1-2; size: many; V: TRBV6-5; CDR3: CASSYRQGAPSYGYTF; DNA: TGTGCCAGCAGTTATCGACAGGGAGCCCCCTCCTATGGCTACACCTTC
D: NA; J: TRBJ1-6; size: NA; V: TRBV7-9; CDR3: CASSPLMWQSPLHF; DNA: TGTGCCAGCAGCCCTCTCATGTGGCAGTCACCCCTCCACTTT
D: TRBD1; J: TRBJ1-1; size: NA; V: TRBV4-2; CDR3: CASSPGHRGHTEAFF; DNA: TGTGCCAGCAGCCCCGGGCACAGGGGCCACACTGAAGCTTTCTTT
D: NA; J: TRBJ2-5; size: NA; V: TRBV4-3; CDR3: CASSPDWEETQYF; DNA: TGCGCCAGCAGCCCCGACTGGGAAGAGACCCAGTACTTC
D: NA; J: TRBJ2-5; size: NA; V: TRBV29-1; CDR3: CSVGVVETQYF; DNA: TGCAGCGTTGGGGTGGTTGAGACCCAGTACTTC
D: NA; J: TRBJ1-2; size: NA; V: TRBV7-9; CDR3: CASIGVDYGYTF; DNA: TGTGCCAGCATCGGGGTTGACTATGGCTACACCTTC
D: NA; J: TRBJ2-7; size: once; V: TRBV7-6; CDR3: CASSLGAGNIDEQYF; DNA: TGTGCCAGCAGCTTAGGGGCAGGTAATATCGACGAGCAGTACTTC
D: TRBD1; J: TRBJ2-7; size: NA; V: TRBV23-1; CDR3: CASPTTGTDYEQYF; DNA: TGCGCCAGCCCCACGACCGGGACAGACTACGAGCAGTACTTC
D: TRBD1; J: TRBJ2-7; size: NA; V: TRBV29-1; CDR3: CSVWTGGSYEQYF; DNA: TGCAGCGTCTGGACAGGCGGGTCCTACGAGCAGTACTTC
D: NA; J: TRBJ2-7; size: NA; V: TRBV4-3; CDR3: CASSQEAETISYEQYF; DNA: TGCGCCAGCAGCCAAGAGGCGGAGACCATCTCCTACGAGCAGTACTTC
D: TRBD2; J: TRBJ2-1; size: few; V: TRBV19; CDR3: CASSINRWGGVNEQFF; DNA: TGTGCCAGTAGTATTAACCGGTGGGGGGGAGTTAATGAGCAGTTCTTC
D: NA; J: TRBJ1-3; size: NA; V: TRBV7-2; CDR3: CASSLAQGNTIYF; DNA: TGTGCCAGCAGCTTAGCGCAGGGGAACACCATATATTTT
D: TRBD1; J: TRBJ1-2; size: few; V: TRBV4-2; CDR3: CASSQGPMTGCGYTF; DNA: TGTGCCAGCAGCCAAGGCCCCATGACAGGGTGTGGCTACACCTTC
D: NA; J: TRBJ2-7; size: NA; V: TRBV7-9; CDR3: CASVSSVNEQYF; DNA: TGTGCCAGCGTGAGTTCGGTAAACGAGCAGTACTTC
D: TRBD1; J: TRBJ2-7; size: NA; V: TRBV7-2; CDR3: CASSSDRGPYYEQYF; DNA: TGTGCCAGCAGCTCCGACAGGGGCCCTTACTACGAGCAGTACTTC
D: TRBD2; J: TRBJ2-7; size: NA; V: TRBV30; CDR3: CAWSDLATGGYEQYF; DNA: TGTGCCTGGAGTGATCTGGCCACGGGAGGGTACGAGCAGTACTTC
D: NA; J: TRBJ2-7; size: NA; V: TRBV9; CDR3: CASSVGVAGPYEQYF; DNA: TGTGCCAGCAGCGTAGGGGTCGCGGGTCCCTACGAGCAGTACTTC
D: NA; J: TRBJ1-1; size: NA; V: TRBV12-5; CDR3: CASGLVWRHPPLNTEAFF; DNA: TGTGCTAGTGGTTTGGTATGGAGACACCCCCCTTTGAACACTGAAGCTTTCTTT
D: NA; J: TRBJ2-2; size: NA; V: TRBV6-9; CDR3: CASSPVDPNTGELFF; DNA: TGTGCCAGCAGTCCCGTGGACCCTAACACCGGGGAGCTGTTTTTT
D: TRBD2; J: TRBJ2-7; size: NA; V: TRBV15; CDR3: CATSSAWGTSGYEQYF; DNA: TGTGCCACCAGCAGTGCCTGGGGGACTAGCGGGTACGAGCAGTACTTC
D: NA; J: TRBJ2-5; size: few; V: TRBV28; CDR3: CASSFGLGIRHF; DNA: NA
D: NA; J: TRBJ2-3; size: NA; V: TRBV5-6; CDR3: CASTPGFPSTDTQYF; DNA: TGTGCCAGCACCCCTGGGTTTCCGAGCACAGATACGCAGTATTTT
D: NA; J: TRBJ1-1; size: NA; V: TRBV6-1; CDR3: CASSEDIGNTEAFF; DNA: TGTGCCAGCAGTGAAGATATAGGGAACACTGAAGCTTTCTTT
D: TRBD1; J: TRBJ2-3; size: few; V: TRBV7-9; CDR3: CASSLRQGGTDTQYF; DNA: TGTGCCAGCAGCCTACGCCAGGGGGGCACAGATACGCAGTATTTT
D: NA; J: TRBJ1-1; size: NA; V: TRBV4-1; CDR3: CASSQDSGIVNTEAFF; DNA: TGCGCCAGCAGCCAAGATTCGGGGATTGTAAACACTGAAGCTTTCTTT
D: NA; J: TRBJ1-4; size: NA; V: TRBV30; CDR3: CAWRRDEKLFF; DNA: TGTGCCTGGAGAAGGGACGAAAAACTGTTTTTT
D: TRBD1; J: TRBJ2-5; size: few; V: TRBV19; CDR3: CASSPQSDRGETQYF; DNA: TGTGCCAGTAGTCCCCAGTCCGACAGGGGAGAGACCCAGTACTTC
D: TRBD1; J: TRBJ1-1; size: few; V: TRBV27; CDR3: CASSLSGQGAMSPEAFF; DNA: TGTGCCAGCAGTTTATCAGGGCAGGGGGCAATGTCCCCTGAAGCTTTCTTT